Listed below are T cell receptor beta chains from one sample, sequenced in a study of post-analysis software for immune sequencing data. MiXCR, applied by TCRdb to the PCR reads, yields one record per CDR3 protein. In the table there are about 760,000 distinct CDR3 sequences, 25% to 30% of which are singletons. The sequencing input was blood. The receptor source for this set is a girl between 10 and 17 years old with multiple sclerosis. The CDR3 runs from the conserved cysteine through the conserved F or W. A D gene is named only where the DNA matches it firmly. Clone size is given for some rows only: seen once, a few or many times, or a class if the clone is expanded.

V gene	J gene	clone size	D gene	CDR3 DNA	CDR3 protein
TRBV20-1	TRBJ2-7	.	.	TGCAGTGCTACCAAGGGTGGGGGCGGCTGGGACGGGCAGTACTTC	CSATKGGGGWDGQYF
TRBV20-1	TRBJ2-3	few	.	TGCAGTGCCCCAGAGGCGGGACCCAATACAGATACGCAGTATTTT	CSAPEAGPNTDTQYF
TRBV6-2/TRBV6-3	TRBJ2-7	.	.	TGTGCCAGCAGTGGATTAGTAGGAACCTACGAGCAGTACTTC	CASSGLVGTYEQYF
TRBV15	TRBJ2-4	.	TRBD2	TGTGCCACCAGCCCCCGCCGGGAGGCCAACATTCAGTACTTC	CATSPRREANIQYF
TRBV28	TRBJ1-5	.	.	TGTGCCAGCAGTTTTTCCGGCAGGGAAGTACAGCCCCAGCATTTT	CASSFSGREVQPQHF
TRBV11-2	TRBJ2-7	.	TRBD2	TGTGCCAGCAGCTCAGATGGACTAGCGGGAAGCAACGAGCAGTACTTC	CASSSDGLAGSNEQYF
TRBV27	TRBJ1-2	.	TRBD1	TGTGCCAGCAGTGGCCGGGACAGGGGACCATCTAACTATGGCTACACCTTC	CASSGRDRGPSNYGYTF
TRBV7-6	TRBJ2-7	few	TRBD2	TGTGCCAGCAGCCCTATTGCCCGACTAGCGGGTAGACCACCCGCACCTAACGAGCAGTACTTC	CASSPIARLAGRPPAPNEQYF
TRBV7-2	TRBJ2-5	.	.	TGTGCCAGCAGCTTAGCGCATAGTGGCACCCAGACCCAGTACTTC	CASSLAHSGTQTQYF
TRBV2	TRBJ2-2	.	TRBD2	TGTGCCAGCAGTGAGCTAGCGGGAGTCACCGGGGAGCTGTTTTTT	CASSELAGVTGELFF
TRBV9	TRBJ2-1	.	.	TGTGCCAGCAGCCTAACAGATGGTAGCGCGTACAATGAGCAGTTCTTC	CASSLTDGSAYNEQFF
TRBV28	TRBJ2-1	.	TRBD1	TGTGCCAGCGACTACAGGGGGACTGAGCAGTTCTTC	CASDYRGTEQFF
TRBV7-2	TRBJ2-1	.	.	TGTGCCAGCAGCTTCTACTTCGGGACTGGGGCCAATGAGCAGTTCTTC	CASSFYFGTGANEQFF
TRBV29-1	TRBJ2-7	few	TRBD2	TGCAGCGCCCTGGGGGCACTAGCGGGAGAGTACTTC	CSALGALAGEYF
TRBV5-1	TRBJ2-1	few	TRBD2	TGCGCCAGCAGCTTGGCTACAGCGGTGGGGGGGAATGAGCAGTTCTTC	CASSLATAVGGNEQFF
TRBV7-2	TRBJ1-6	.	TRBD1	TGTGTCAGCAGCTTGAGGACAGGGGATAATTCACCCCTCCACTTT	CVSSLRTGDNSPLHF
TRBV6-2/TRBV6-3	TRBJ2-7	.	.	TGTGCCAGCACTAGTAACGATCGTGAGCAGTACTTC	CASTSNDREQYF
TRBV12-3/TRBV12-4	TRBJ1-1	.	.	TGTGCCAGCAGTTGGATAGGGTTGAACACTGAAGCTTTCTTT	CASSWIGLNTEAFF
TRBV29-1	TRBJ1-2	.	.	TGCAGCGACATGGGGAGGGGGTACTATGGCTACACCTTC	CSDMGRGYYGYTF
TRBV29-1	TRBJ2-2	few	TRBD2	TGCAGCGGTCGGGAGGTTGGAAACACCGGGGAGCTGTTTTTT	CSGREVGNTGELFF
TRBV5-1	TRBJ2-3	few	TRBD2	TGCGCCAGCAGCACCTCCGGGACTACCCACACAGATACGCAGTATTTT	CASSTSGTTHTDTQYF
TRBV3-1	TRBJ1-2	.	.	TGTGCCAGCAGCCAAGGAAGAGGGACGAACTATGGCTACACCTTC	CASSQGRGTNYGYTF
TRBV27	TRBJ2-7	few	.	TGTGCCAGCAGTTTGTGGCCATCCCCCTACGAGCAGTACTTC	CASSLWPSPYEQYF
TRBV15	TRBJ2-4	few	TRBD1	TGTGCCACCAGCAGAGCTGGGACAGGCCAAAACATTCAGTACTTC	CATSRAGTGQNIQYF
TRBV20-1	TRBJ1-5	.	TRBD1	TGCAGTGCTCACCGACAGGGTTTGCCCCAGCATTTT	CSAHRQGLPQHF
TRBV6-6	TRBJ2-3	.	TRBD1	TGTGCCCGCAGACAGGGTTTCACAGATACGCAGTATTTT	CARRQGFTDTQYF
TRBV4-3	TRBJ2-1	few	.	TGCGCCAGCAGCCAGACGGTAGGGGGAGGCTACAATGAGCAGTTCTTC	CASSQTVGGGYNEQFF
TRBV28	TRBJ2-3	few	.	TGTGCCTGTGGACAGCCGAGCACAGATACGCAGTATTTT	CACGQPSTDTQYF
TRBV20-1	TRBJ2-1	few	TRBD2	TGCAGTGCAAACGGACTAGCGGGGGGCCAGGATGAGCAGTTCTTC	CSANGLAGGQDEQFF
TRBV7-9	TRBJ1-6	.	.	TGTGCCAGCAGCTTTTTGGTTGGGAATTCACCCCTCCACTTT	CASSFLVGNSPLHF
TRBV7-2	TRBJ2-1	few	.	TGTGCCAGCAGCACACGGCGGTCTCCGAGCTCCTACAATGAGCAGTTCTTC	CASSTRRSPSSYNEQFF
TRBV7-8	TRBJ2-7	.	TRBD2	TGTGCCAGCAGCCCGCGCGGGACTAGCGGCCCGACGTACTACGAGCAGTACTTC	CASSPRGTSGPTYYEQYF
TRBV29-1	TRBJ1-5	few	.	TGCAGCGTGGTACAGGGAGCGGAAAATCAGCCCCAGCATTTT	CSVVQGAENQPQHF
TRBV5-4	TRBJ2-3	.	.	TGTGCCAGCAGCTTGTTCCGGCGACAGAGAAACACAGATACGCAGTATTTT	CASSLFRRQRNTDTQYF
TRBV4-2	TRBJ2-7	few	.	TGTGCCAGCAGCCAAGAGGGGGAGGTAAAGTACTTC	CASSQEGEVKYF
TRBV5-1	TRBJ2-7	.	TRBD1	TGCGCCAGCAGCGTAATGACAGGGGACGAGCAGTACTTC	CASSVMTGDEQYF
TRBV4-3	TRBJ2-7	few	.	TGCGCCAGCAGCCAAGATTATCGGAGGGCTCTACCCTACGAGCAGTACTTC	CASSQDYRRALPYEQYF
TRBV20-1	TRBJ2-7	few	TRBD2	TGCAGTGCCCATAGCGGGAGCTCCTACGAGCAGTACTTC	CSAHSGSSYEQYF
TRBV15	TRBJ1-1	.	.	TGTGCCACCAGCCTCCCGGAGGACGGCCCTGATTGCGCTTTCTTT	CATSLPEDGPDCAFF
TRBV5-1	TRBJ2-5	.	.	TGCGCCAGCAGCTTGGCCAGGGAAAAAGAGACCCAGTACTTC	CASSLAREKETQYF
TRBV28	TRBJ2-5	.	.	TGTGCCAGCAGTTTTGGGAGCCCGTTAGAGGAGACCCAGTACTTC	CASSFGSPLEETQYF